This TCR beta chain was found in a study of molecular identifiers for immune sequencing clone quantification. Study observations and caveats: Clones above 20 RNA copies contained over 98% of effector molecules and under 1% of naive molecules.

A word on this clonotype: The antigen remains unidentified.

Germline V gene lookup returns CDR1 SGDLS and CDR2 YYNGEE. This CDR3 region has 15 residues. Trimming took off 5 bases at V and 4 bases at J, with 15 bases between the two ends. The bulk TCR libraries were made with methods described before and with listed TCR primers. TCRdb processed the PCR reads anew with MiXCR; each CDR3 protein has one entry. The repertoire consists of about 500,000 distinct CDR3 sequences, with approximately 25% occurring once and the leading ten covering 0.7% to 0.9%. This sequence was found in a human donor in good health. Some libraries in this study had Jurkat cell RNA spiked in. The V and J genes are TRBV9 and TRBJ2-2; maybe TRBD1 (6 bases). Sequencing used naive CD8+ T cells from blood, with Jurkat cell RNA spiked in. Subset defined: FACS-sorted CD8+CD4-CCR7+CD45RA+ naive T cells. The DNA of the CDR3 is TGTGCCAGCAGAGTACAGGGTCGAGGCACCGGGGAGCTGTTTTTT. It specifies CASRVQGRGTGELFF. The full variable domain, completed using reference TRBV9 and TRBJ2-2, is DSGVTQTPKHLITATGQRVTLRCSPRSGDLSVYWYQQSLDQGLQFLIQYYNGEERAKGNILERFSAQQFPDLHSELNLSSLELGDSALYFCASRVQGRGTGELFFGEGSRLTVL.